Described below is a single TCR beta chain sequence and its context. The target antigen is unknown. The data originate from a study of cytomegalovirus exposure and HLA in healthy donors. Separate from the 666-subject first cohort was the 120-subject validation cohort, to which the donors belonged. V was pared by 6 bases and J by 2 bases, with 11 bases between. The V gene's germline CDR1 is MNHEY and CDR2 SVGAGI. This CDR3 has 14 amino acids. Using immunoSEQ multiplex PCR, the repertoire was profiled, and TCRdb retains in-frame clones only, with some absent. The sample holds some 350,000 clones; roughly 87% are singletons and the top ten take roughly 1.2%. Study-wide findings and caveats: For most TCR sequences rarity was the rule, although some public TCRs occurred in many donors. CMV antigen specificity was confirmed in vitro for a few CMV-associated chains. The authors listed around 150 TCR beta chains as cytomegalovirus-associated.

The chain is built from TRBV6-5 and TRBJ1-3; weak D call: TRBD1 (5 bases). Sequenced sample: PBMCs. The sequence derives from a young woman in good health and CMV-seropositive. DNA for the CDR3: TGTGCCAGCAGGCCCTACAGGACTGGAAACACCATATATTTT. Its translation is CASRPYRTGNTIYF.